The next 16 T cell receptor beta chains were all read from a single sample in a study of shared clonotypes between healthy human individuals. Terminally differentiated effector memory CD45RA+ cells were excluded by CCR7 positive selection of CD45RO-negative cells. This table comes from immunoSEQ multiplex PCR, and its TCRdb copy is limited to in-frame clones, with some not included. This sample carries nearly 600,000 clones, nearly 97% of them seen once, and the ten largest clones take roughly 0.1%. Sample: naive CD8+ T cells sorted from blood. Receptors were obtained from a woman in her twenties or thirties in good health.

The chain is built from TRBV9 and TRBJ1-1, with 8 positions matching TRBD1. This CDR3 contains 15 residues. The germline V gene has CDR1 SGDLS and CDR2 YYNGEE. Germline trimming cut 3 bases from V and 5 bases from J; bases unmatched to any gene: 9. CDR3 residues: CASSAGGTGGTEAFF. CDR3 coding DNA: TGTGCCAGCAGCGCGGGGGGGACAGGAGGGACTGAAGCTTTCTTT.

The chain employs TRBV28 and TRBJ2-1, with 11 bases identical to TRBD2. The length of the CDR3 is 15 residues. The V gene's germline CDR1 is MDHEN and CDR2 SYDVKM. With V trimmed by 10 bases and J by 4 bases, 9 bases remained unmatched. The CDR3 sequence: CATRTGTSGYNEQFF. The CDR3 nucleotides are TGTGCCACCCGGACCGGGACTAGCGGATACAATGAGCAGTTCTTC. The whole variable domain, filled in from reference TRBV28 and TRBJ2-1, reads DVKVTQSSRYLVKRTGEKVFLECVQDMDHENMFWYRQDPGLGLRLIYFSYDVKMKEKGDIPEGYSVSREKKERFSLILESASTNQTSMYLCATRTGTSGYNEQFFGPGTRLTVL.

The rearrangement uses TRBV5-8 and TRBJ2-1; the D is unclear. The V end lost 0 bases, the J end lost 12 bases, and 10 bases lay between the germline ends. CDR1 SGHTS and CDR2 YDEGEE come from the germline V gene. The CDR3 contains 12 residues. In nucleotides, the CDR3 is TGTGCCAGCAGCTTGGGAGCCCCTGGGCAGTTCTTC. Protein: CASSLGAPGQFF.

Points on this clone: Other DNA sequences of this sample code for an identical CDR3. The V gene is TRBV6-6, the J gene TRBJ2-7; perhaps TRBD2 as D (6 bases). Germline CDR1 MNHNY, CDR2 SVGAGI (reference sequence). CDR3 length: 13 amino acids. V shed 0 bases and J shed 4 bases, with 7 bases lying between them. The CDR3 nucleotides read TGTGCCAGCAGTTACTCGGAGGGTTACGAGCAGTACTTC. Amino acids: CASSYSEGYEQYF.

V gene TRBV7-8 combines with J gene TRBJ2-7; possibly TRBD2 for D (6 bases). The germline V and J ends were trimmed by 2 bases and 6 bases, with 14 bases remaining between them. CDR1 is SGHVS and CDR2 is FQNEAQ in the germline V gene. This CDR3 has 14 amino acids. The CDR3 DNA reads as TGTGCCAGCAGCTTAACATGGGAGGACTCCGAGCAGTACTTC. Translating gives CASSLTWEDSEQYF.

The chain has TRBV19 and TRBJ2-1; D may be TRBD2 (5 bases). The germline CDR1 and CDR2 sequences are LNHDA and SQIVND (reference sequence). V shed 8 bases and J shed 4 bases, with 6 bases lying between them. The CDR3 contains 11 residues. This chain's CDR3 is CASRLYNEQFF. As DNA, the CDR3 is TGTGCCAGTCGACTATACAATGAGCAGTTCTTC.

The rearrangement links TRBV5-4 to TRBJ2-7; TRBD2 aligns across 9 bases. V trimming: 2 bases; J trimming: 5 bases; junction bases outside the gene matches: 11. CDR1 and CDR2 from the germline V gene are SGHNT and YYREEE (reference sequence). The CDR3 consists of 16 residues. The CDR3 loop reads CASSLFGSGSPNEQYF. The CDR3 DNA is TGTGCCAGCAGCTTATTTGGTAGCGGGAGTCCGAACGAGCAGTACTTC.

CDR3 in DNA: TGCGCCAGCAGCCTGGGACACGGCTACAATGAGCAGTTCTTC. Amino acids: CASSLGHGYNEQFF. The chain is built from TRBV5-1 and TRBJ2-1; perhaps TRBD1 as D (6 bases). Between the trimmed V and J ends, which lost 4 bases and 3 bases, there was a span of 11 bases. CDR1 and CDR2 (germline): SGHRS, YFSETQ. The CDR3 loop spans 14 amino acids.

The chain links TRBV11-2 to TRBJ1-1; 7 bases map to TRBD1. The trim removed 7 bases at V and 4 bases at J, leaving 6 bases unmatched. CDR1 and CDR2 (germline): SGHAT, FQNNGV. The CDR3 runs to 13 residues. CDR3 in DNA: TGTGCCAGCACCACCGGGACAGTCACTGAAGCTTTCTTT. As protein: CASTTGTVTEAFF.

V gene TRBV10-3 combines with J gene TRBJ1-1; a weak D match, TRBD1 (6 bases). Per the germline V gene, CDR1 is ENHRY and CDR2 is SYGVKD. The CDR3 spans 16 residues. Trimming stripped 5 bases from V and 5 bases from J, with 21 bases between. The CDR3 protein is CAISQGGHEGMTEAFF. In DNA, the CDR3 is TGTGCCATCAGTCAAGGGGGGCACGAAGGTATGACTGAAGCTTTCTTT.

This clone was seen a single time. V usage is TRBV27 and J usage is TRBJ2-2; D remains ambiguous. The CDR3 loop spans 12 amino acids. Germline lookup yields CDR1 MNHEY and CDR2 SMNVEV (reference sequence). V was pared by 8 bases and J by 3 bases, with 7 bases between. This CDR3 reads CASQDHTGELFF. The CDR3 bases are TGTGCCAGCCAAGATCACACCGGGGAGCTGTTTTTT.

This rearrangement joins TRBV15 to TRBJ2-5; D tentatively reads TRBD1 or TRBD2 (6 bases each). The CDR3 is made up of 14 amino acids. Trimming removed 8 bases at V and 5 bases at J, with 18 bases between. Germline CDR1 reads LNHNV; CDR2 reads YYDKDF (reference sequence). DNA of the CDR3: TGTGCCACCGGACCACCGGGGGCACGGGAGACCCAGTACTTC. Its translation is CATGPPGARETQYF.

The rearrangement links TRBV6-4 to TRBJ2-7; no definite D call. There are 13 residues in the CDR3. Trimming removed 5 bases from V and 3 bases from J, with 11 bases in between. Germline loops: CDR1 MRHNA, CDR2 SNTAGT. The CDR3 reads CASSLGWVYEQYF. CDR3 DNA sequence: TGTGCCAGCAGTCTGGGTTGGGTCTACGAGCAGTACTTC.

The chain uses TRBV28 and TRBJ2-1, with 13 bases lining up with TRBD2. CDR1 and CDR2 (germline): MDHEN, SYDVKM. This CDR3 region has 16 residues. The junction had 14 bases not matched to a gene; V was cut back by 3 bases and J by 15 bases. In DNA form, the CDR3 reads TGTGCCAGCAGTTTCGGACTAGCGGGAGCTCTTTTTTTGCGGTTCTTC. Translation: CASSFGLAGALFLRFF. Supplemented by reference TRBV28 and TRBJ2-1, the full variable domain reads DVKVTQSSRYLVKRTGEKVFLECVQDMDHENMFWYRQDPGLGLRLIYFSYDVKMKEKGDIPEGYSVSREKKERFSLILESASTNQTSMYLCASSFGLAGALFLRFFGPGTRLTVL.

The chain uses TRBV2 and TRBJ1-2; D is perhaps TRBD1 (5 bases). The CDR3 spans 13 residues. Per the germline V gene, CDR1 is SNHLY and CDR2 is FYNNEI. Trimming took off 6 bases at V and 4 bases at J, with 12 bases between the two ends. The CDR3 protein is CASRISGLYGYTF. In DNA form, the CDR3 reads TGTGCCAGCAGGATTTCGGGACTCTATGGCTACACCTTC.

This clone came up once. The CDR3 protein is CASSQPQRDLYNEQFF. The CDR3 DNA sequence: TGTGCCAGCAGCCAACCCCAGCGGGACTTGTACAATGAGCAGTTCTTC. The chain is built from TRBV7-2 and TRBJ2-1; TRBD2 agrees at 7 bases. CDR1 is SGHTA and CDR2 is FQGNSA in the germline V gene. The CDR3 contains 16 residues. V dropped 5 bases and J dropped 4; count of bases not matched to a gene: 11.